This record concerns one TCR beta chain sequence. Antigen specificity is unknown. The sample is drawn from a study of T-cell memory formation after mild COVID-19. Study-wide points: A balance of CD4 and CD8 characterized clones contracting day 15 to 85, whereas later expanders leaned CD4+. Shrinking CD4+ clones resided mostly in CM and EM, and CD8+ ones in EMRA. Memory from before infection featured some responding clones, which suggests cross-reactive memory joined.

There are 16 residues in the CDR3. V was pared by 1 base and J by 0 bases, with 12 bases between. MiXCR, applied by TCRdb to the 5' RACE reads, yields one record per CDR3 protein. The data hold around 320,000 distinct CDR3 sequences, with 14% observed a single time. Sequenced: PBMCs or a T cell subset sorted from them (not recorded which). This chain joins TRBV12-3 or TRBV12-4 and TRBJ2-5; perhaps TRBD1 as D (6 bases). The TCR comes from a young man who had mild COVID-19 (a few samples of this study predate the infection). Cell type and time point are not known. CDR3 sequence reads: CASSLVGRGNQETQYF. CDR3 in DNA: TGTGCCAGCAGTTTAGTAGGCAGGGGCAACCAAGAGACCCAGTACTTC.